Described below is a single TCR beta chain sequence and its context. The antigen is not known. The repertoire was sequenced with immunoSEQ multiplex PCR; TCRdb's copy has only in-frame clones and lacks some. The profile shows tens of thousands of clones, 83% of them singletons. CDR1 and CDR2 from the germline V gene are SEHNR and FQNEAQ (reference sequence). This CDR3 has 14 amino acids. J was trimmed by 6 bases and V by 4 bases; bases with no gene match: 8. The record originates from a study of OX40 agonist ivuxolimab in advanced cancers. Study-level results: Both blood CD4+ and CD8+ T cells showed clonal growth by week 6 at 0.1 to 3.0 mg/kg.

The sequence came from an adult with an advanced solid tumor such as melanoma, head and neck, liver or kidney cancer. The source material was CD4+ or CD8+ T cells sorted from blood, sampled in a trial of the OX40 agonist ivuxolimab. The V and J genes are TRBV7-9 and TRBJ2-5; 7 nucleotides agree with TRBD2. Here the CDR3 reads CASSYEGGQKTQYF. Here the CDR3 DNA reads TGTGCCAGCAGCTATGAGGGAGGGCAGAAGACCCAGTACTTC.